A selection of T cell receptor beta chains follows, all from one sample in a study of blood T cells in healthy people across ages. MiXCR, applied by TCRdb to the 5' RACE reads, yields one record per CDR3 protein. In the table there are just under 750,000 distinct CDR3 sequences, about a fifth of which are singletons. Sequenced sample: blood. These receptors all stem from a man between 65 and 85 years old in good health. Both conserved end residues are part of each CDR3. A D gene is named only where the DNA matches it firmly. Expanded clones are given a class, and other clones once, few, many or no size at all.

>TRBV5-5|few|NA|TRBJ1-5
CASSRAEGQPQHF
TGTGCCAGCAGCCGGGCCGAGGGGCAGCCCCAGCATTTT
>TRBV2|NA|NA|TRBJ1-1
CARGWWENTEAFF
TGTGCCAGGGGGTGGTGGGAGAACACTGAAGCTTTCTTT
>TRBV20-1|NA|NA|TRBJ2-1
CSASYGSSYNEQFF
TGCAGTGCTAGTTACGGGAGCTCCTACAATGAGCAGTTCTTC
>TRBV5-1|NA|TRBD1|TRBJ2-1
CASSLDRGSSYNEQFF
TGCGCCAGCAGCTTAGACAGGGGGTCCTCCTACAATGAGCAGTTCTTC
>TRBV7-8|few|NA|TRBJ2-7
CASREGHSYEQYF
TGTGCCAGCCGAGAGGGGCACTCCTACGAGCAGTACTTC
>TRBV7-3|NA|NA|TRBJ2-2
CASSSSSLGVTGELFF
TGTGCCAGCAGCTCCTCCAGTCTCGGGGTCACCGGGGAGCTGTTTTTT
>TRBV12-3/TRBV12-4|few|TRBD2|TRBJ2-5
CASSLWGSGAEETQYF
TGTGCCAGCAGTTTATGGGGTAGCGGGGCGGAAGAGACCCAGTACTTC
>TRBV5-6|NA|NA|TRBJ1-4
CASSLVGGNGHEKLFF
TGTGCCAGTAGCTTGGTAGGAGGGAACGGCCATGAAAAACTGTTTTTT
>TRBV5-1|few|NA|TRBJ2-5
CASSLQPGGSDQETQYF
TGCGCCAGCAGCTTGCAACCGGGGGGCTCGGACCAAGAGACCCAGTACTTC
>TRBV20-1|NA|TRBD2|TRBJ2-5
CSARDVREKGEAQYF
TGCAGTGCTAGAGATGTGCGGGAGAAAGGAGAGGCCCAGTACTTC
>TRBV11-3|NA|NA|TRBJ1-1
CASSPQFIGGTEAFF
TGTGCCAGCAGCCCGCAGTTTATTGGGGGCACTGAAGCTTTCTTT
>TRBV10-3|many|TRBD2|TRBJ2-1
CAISPSGRFNEQFF
TGTGCCATCAGTCCTAGCGGGAGGTTTAATGAGCAGTTCTTC
>TRBV7-9|NA|NA|TRBJ2-7
CASSLVYAVTLSYEQYF
TGTGCCAGCAGCTTAGTTTACGCCGTCACCCTCTCCTACGAGCAGTACTTC
>TRBV7-9|few|TRBD1|TRBJ1-4
CASRLGQANEKLFF
TGTGCCAGTCGTTTGGGACAGGCTAATGAAAAACTGTTTTTT
>TRBV29-1|NA|TRBD1|TRBJ1-1
CSVRTGSHSEAFF
TGCAGCGTCCGGACAGGATCCCACTCTGAAGCTTTCTTT
>TRBV6-1|NA|NA|TRBJ2-2
CARGEENTGELFF
TGTGCCAGGGGCGAGGAGAACACCGGGGAGCTGTTTTTT
>TRBV20-1|NA|NA|TRBJ2-5
CSAREVSRETQYF
TGCAGTGCTAGGGAGGTTTCCCGGGAGACCCAGTACTTC
>TRBV27|NA|NA|TRBJ1-1
CASSPPFGSEAFF
TGTGCCAGCAGTCCGCCCTTTGGGTCTGAAGCTTTCTTT
>TRBV5-5|NA|TRBD2|TRBJ2-5
CASRRGAGGIQETQYF
TGTGCCAGCAGGAGAGGAGCGGGGGGGATCCAAGAGACCCAGTACTTC
>TRBV9|few|TRBD2|TRBJ2-1
CASSAGRMSGVGEQFF
TGTGCCAGCAGCGCAGGGCGGATGAGCGGGGTTGGCGAGCAGTTCTTC
>TRBV20-1|NA|TRBD1|TRBJ1-4
CSATQGKNEKLFF
TGCAGTGCTACACAGGGGAAGAATGAAAAACTGTTTTTT
>TRBV12-3/TRBV12-4|few|NA|TRBJ2-1
CASSFDGQRNNEQFF
TGTGCCAGCAGTTTCGACGGTCAGCGGAACAATGAGCAGTTCTTC
>TRBV28|NA|NA|TRBJ1-1
CASSSMWRKPGEAFF
TGTGCCAGCAGTTCCATGTGGAGGAAGCCGGGTGAAGCTTTCTTT
>TRBV7-9|NA|TRBD1|TRBJ1-2
CASSDRGKVYGYTF
TGTGCCAGCAGCGACAGGGGAAAGGTCTATGGCTACACCTTC
>TRBV6-5|NA|NA|TRBJ2-1
CASSYSGLQNEQFF
TGTGCCAGCAGTTACTCAGGACTTCAAAATGAGCAGTTCTTC
>TRBV18|few|NA|TRBJ2-3
CASSPGPTTAPGDTQYF
TGTGCCAGCTCACCAGGGCCGACAACCGCGCCTGGGGATACGCAGTATTTT
>TRBV10-1|NA|NA|TRBJ2-3
CASSEVSTDTQYF
TGCGCCAGCAGTGAGGTTTCCACAGATACGCAGTATTTT
>TRBV5-1|NA|NA|TRBJ2-3
CASSFRAEPSDTQYF
TGCGCCAGCAGCTTTAGAGCAGAGCCATCAGATACGCAGTATTTT
>TRBV6-5|NA|NA|TRBJ2-3
CASSYSMSGGFVTDTQYF
TGTGCCAGCAGTTACTCGATGTCCGGGGGCTTCGTGACAGATACGCAGTATTTT
>TRBV3-1|NA|NA|TRBJ1-2
CASSPSDLWRYGYTF
TGTGCCAGCAGCCCGAGTGATCTGTGGCGATATGGCTACACCTTC
>TRBV6-5|NA|TRBD1|TRBJ1-1
CASTWEGATEAFF
TGTGCCAGCACCTGGGAGGGGGCCACTGAAGCTTTCTTT
>TRBV10-3|few|NA|TRBJ2-5
CAISESSELRETQYF
TGTGCCATCAGTGAGTCTAGCGAGCTTCGAGAGACCCAGTACTTC
>TRBV28|NA|NA|TRBJ2-3
CASSLPRADTQYF
TGTGCCAGCAGTTTGCCGCGAGCAGATACGCAGTATTTT
>TRBV25-1|NA|NA|TRBJ2-5
CASSDGPQETQYF
TGTGCCAGCAGTGATGGGCCGCAAGAGACCCAGTACTTC
>TRBV3-1|few|NA|TRBJ2-1
CASSPQKGRTEQFF
TGTGCCAGCAGCCCCCAGAAGGGGCGCACGGAGCAGTTCTTC
>TRBV19|NA|TRBD1|TRBJ2-5
CASSPGTGQTQYF
TGTGCCAGTAGTCCGGGGACAGGACAGACCCAGTACTTC
>TRBV4-1|NA|NA|TRBJ1-2
CASSQELIRADYGYTF
TGCGCCAGCAGCCAAGAATTGATCAGGGCGGACTATGGCTACACCTTC
>TRBV6-5|NA|NA|TRBJ1-3
CASSRGNRVANTIYF
TGTGCCAGCAGTCGCGGGAACAGGGTGGCAAACACCATATATTTT
>TRBV6-2/TRBV6-3|NA|NA|TRBJ2-3
CASSYSMAPDTQYF
TGTGCCAGCAGTTACTCGATGGCACCAGATACGCAGTATTTT
>TRBV19|NA|NA|TRBJ2-1
CASSRGQDVYNEQFF
TGTGCCAGTAGTCGGGGCCAGGACGTTTACAATGAGCAGTTCTTC
>TRBV28|few|TRBD1|TRBJ1-5
CASSSGQDSNQPQHF
TGTGCCAGCAGCTCCGGACAGGATAGCAATCAGCCCCAGCATTTT
>TRBV6-6|NA|TRBD2|TRBJ2-3
CASSSSGGTPTDTQYF
TGTGCCAGCAGTAGTAGCGGGGGGACTCCCACAGATACGCAGTATTTT
>TRBV7-6|few|NA|TRBJ1-1
CASSPSGAGTEAFF
TGTGCCAGCAGCCCTAGCGGGGCTGGGACTGAAGCTTTCTTT
>TRBV7-6|few|TRBD1|TRBJ2-7
CASSPRDRESYEQYF
TGTGCCAGCAGCCCCCGGGACAGGGAGTCCTACGAGCAGTACTTC
>TRBV12-3/TRBV12-4|few|NA|TRBJ1-5
CASSLGLGPQHF
TGTGCCAGCAGTTTAGGACTTGGACCCCAGCATTTT
>TRBV18|few|TRBD2|TRBJ2-3
CASSPPTSGRAGDTQYF
TGTGCCAGCTCACCACCGACTAGCGGGAGGGCTGGAGATACGCAGTATTTT
>TRBV28|NA|NA|TRBJ1-2
CASSFALGGAANYGYTF
TGTGCCAGCAGTTTCGCCCTCGGGGGGGCCGCTAACTATGGCTACACCTTC
>TRBV28|few|NA|TRBJ2-6
CASSFTHSGANVLTF
TGTGCCAGCAGTTTCACCCACTCTGGGGCCAACGTCCTGACTTTC
>TRBV29-1|many|NA|TRBJ2-1
CSVVGGNEQFF
TGCAGCGTTGTGGGTGGGAATGAGCAGTTCTTC
>TRBV28|few|NA|TRBJ2-5
CASSLVGAGSRETQYF
TGTGCCAGCAGTTTGGTGGGTGCAGGGTCTCGGGAGACCCAGTACTTC
>TRBV20-1|NA|NA|TRBJ2-2
CSAQGGGGSNTGELFF
TGCAGTGCTCAAGGGGGTGGCGGCTCGAACACCGGGGAGCTGTTTTTT
>TRBV12-3/TRBV12-4|NA|NA|TRBJ1-6
CASSRQGLLNSPLHF
TGTGCCAGCAGTCGCCAGGGGCTTCTTAATTCACCCCTCCACTTT
>TRBV12-3/TRBV12-4|few|NA|TRBJ1-1
CASSLGGTSTEAFF
TGTGCCAGCAGTTTGGGGGGTACCAGCACTGAAGCTTTCTTT
>TRBV12-3/TRBV12-4|NA|TRBD2|TRBJ2-1
CASSLSYLAGEGNEQFF
TGTGCCAGCAGTTTATCGTATCTGGCGGGGGAGGGCAATGAGCAGTTCTTC
>TRBV30|few|NA|TRBJ1-2
CAWSATGDYGYTF
TGTGCCTGGAGCGCGACCGGGGACTATGGCTACACCTTC
>TRBV29-1|NA|NA|TRBJ1-3
CSVTVPGNTIYF
TGCAGCGTAACTGTCCCTGGAAACACCATATATTTT
>TRBV12-3/TRBV12-4|few|NA|TRBJ1-1
CASITRGKNEAFF
TGTGCCAGCATTACTAGGGGAAAAAATGAAGCTTTCTTT
>TRBV12-3/TRBV12-4|few|NA|TRBJ1-5
CASTPVGNQPQHF
TGTGCCAGCACCCCGGTGGGCAATCAGCCCCAGCATTTT
>TRBV20-1|NA|NA|TRBJ2-5
CSARVPGTHQETQYF
TGCAGTGCTAGAGTGCCCGGGACTCACCAAGAGACCCAGTACTTC